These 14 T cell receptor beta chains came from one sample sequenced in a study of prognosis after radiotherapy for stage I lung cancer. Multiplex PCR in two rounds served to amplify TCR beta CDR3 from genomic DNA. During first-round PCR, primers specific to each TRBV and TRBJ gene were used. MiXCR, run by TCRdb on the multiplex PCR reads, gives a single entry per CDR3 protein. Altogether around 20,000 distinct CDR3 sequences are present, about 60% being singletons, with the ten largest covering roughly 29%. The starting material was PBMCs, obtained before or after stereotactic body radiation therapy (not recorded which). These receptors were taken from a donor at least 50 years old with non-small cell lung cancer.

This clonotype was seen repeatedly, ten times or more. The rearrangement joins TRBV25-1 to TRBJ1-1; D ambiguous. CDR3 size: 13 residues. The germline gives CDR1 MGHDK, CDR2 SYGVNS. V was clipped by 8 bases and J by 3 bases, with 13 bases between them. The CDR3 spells CASQFWEDTEAFF. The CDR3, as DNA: TGTGCCAGCCAGTTCTGGGAGGACACTGAAGCTTTCTTT.

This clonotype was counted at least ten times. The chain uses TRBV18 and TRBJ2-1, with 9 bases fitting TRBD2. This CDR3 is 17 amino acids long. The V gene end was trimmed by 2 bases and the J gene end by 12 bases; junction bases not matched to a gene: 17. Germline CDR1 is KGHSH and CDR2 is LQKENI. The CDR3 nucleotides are TGTGCCAGCTCACCAATCCCAAACAGCGGGAGGCCCGAAAGGCAGTTCTTC. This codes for CASSPIPNSGRPERQFF.

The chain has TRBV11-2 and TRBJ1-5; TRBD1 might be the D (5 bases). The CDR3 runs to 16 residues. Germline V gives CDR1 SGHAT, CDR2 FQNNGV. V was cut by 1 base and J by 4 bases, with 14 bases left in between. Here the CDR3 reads CASSLVGAGLNQPQHF. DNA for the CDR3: TGTGCCAGCAGCTTAGTAGGGGCAGGGTTAAATCAGCCCCAGCATTTT.

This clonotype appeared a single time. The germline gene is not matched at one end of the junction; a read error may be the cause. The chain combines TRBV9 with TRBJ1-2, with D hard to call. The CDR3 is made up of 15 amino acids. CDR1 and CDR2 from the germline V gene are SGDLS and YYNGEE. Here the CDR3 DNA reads TGTGCCAGCAGCGTAGCGGCCAGGCGCCACTATTGCTACACCTTC. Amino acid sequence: CASSVAARRHYCYTF.

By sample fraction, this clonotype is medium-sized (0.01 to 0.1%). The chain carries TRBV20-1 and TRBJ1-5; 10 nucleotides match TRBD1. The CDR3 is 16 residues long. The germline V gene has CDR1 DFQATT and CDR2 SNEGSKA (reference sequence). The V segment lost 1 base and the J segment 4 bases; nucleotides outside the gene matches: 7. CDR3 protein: CSARVGTGAMNQPQHF. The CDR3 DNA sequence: TGCAGTGCTAGAGTAGGGACAGGGGCTATGAATCAGCCCCAGCATTTT.

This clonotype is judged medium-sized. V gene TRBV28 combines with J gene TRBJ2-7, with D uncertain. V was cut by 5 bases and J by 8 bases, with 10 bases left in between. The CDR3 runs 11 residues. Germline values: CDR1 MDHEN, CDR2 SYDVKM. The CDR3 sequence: CASSRPSKQYF. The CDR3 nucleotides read TGTGCCAGCAGTCGCCCTTCGAAGCAGTACTTC. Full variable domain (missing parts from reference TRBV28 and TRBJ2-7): DVKVTQSSRYLVKRTGEKVFLECVQDMDHENMFWYRQDPGLGLRLIYFSYDVKMKEKGDIPEGYSVSREKKERFSLILESASTNQTSMYLCASSRPSKQYFGPGTRLTVT.

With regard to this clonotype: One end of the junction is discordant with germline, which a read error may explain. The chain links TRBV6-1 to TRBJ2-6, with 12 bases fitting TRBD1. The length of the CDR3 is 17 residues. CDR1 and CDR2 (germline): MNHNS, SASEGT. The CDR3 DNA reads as TGTACCAGCACCGGGGACAGGGGGCGGTCGGGGCCCAACGTCCTGACTTTC. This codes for CTSTGDRGRSGPNVLTF.

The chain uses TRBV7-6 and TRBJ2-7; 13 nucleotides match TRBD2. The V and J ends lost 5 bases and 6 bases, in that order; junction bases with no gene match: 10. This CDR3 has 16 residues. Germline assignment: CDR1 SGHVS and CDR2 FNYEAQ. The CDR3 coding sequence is TGTGCCAGCAGCCCCGGACTAGCGGGGGAGGTAGGCGAGCAGTACTTC. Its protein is CASSPGLAGEVGEQYF.

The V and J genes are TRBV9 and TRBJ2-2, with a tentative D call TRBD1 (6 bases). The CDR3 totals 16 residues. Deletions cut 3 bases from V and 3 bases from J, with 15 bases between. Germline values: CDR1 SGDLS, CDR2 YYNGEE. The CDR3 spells CASSGNRVLDTGELFF. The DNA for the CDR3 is TGTGCCAGCAGCGGGAACAGGGTTTTGGACACCGGGGAGCTGTTTTTT. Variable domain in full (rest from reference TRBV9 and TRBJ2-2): DSGVTQTPKHLITATGQRVTLRCSPRSGDLSVYWYQQSLDQGLQFLIQYYNGEERAKGNILERFSAQQFPDLHSELNLSSLELGDSALYFCASSGNRVLDTGELFFGEGSRLTVL.

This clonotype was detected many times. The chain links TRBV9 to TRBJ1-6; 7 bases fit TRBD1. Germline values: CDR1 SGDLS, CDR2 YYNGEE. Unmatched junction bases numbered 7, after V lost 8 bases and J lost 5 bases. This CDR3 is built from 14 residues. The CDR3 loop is CASQGGENNSPLHF. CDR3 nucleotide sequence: TGTGCCAGTCAGGGGGGAGAAAATAATTCACCCCTCCACTTT.

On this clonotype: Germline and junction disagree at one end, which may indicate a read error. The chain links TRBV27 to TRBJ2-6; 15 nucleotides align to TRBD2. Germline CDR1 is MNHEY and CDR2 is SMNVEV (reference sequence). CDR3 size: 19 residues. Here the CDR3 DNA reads TGTGCCAGCCGGACTAGCGGGAGGGTCACAGCGTATGGGGCCAACGTCATGACTTTC. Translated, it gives CASRTSGRVTAYGANVMTF.

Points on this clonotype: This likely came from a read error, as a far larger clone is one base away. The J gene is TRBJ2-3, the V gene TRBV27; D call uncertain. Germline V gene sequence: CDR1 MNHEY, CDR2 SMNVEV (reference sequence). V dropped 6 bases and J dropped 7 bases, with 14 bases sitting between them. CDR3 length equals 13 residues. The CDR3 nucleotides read TGTGCCAGCAGCCCCGCTTGGATATATACGCAGTATTTT. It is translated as CASSPAWIYTQYF.

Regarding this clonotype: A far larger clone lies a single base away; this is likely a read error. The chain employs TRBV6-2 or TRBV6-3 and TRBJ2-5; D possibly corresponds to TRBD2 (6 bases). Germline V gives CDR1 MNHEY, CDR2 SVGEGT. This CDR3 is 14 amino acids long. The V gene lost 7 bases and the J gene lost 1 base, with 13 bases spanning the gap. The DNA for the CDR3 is TGTGCCAGCATCTTGGGGACTTCCCAAGAGACCCAGTACTTC. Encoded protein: CASILGTSQETQYF.

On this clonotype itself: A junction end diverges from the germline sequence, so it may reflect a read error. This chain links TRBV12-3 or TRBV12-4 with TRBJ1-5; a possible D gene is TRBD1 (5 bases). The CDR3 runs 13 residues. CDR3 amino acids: CSSSWGSNQPQHF. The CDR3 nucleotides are TGTTCCAGCAGTTGGGGGTCCAATCAGCCCCAGCATTTT.